This TCR beta chain is drawn from a study of beta chain features in type 1 diabetes. The isolated RNA, all of it, was reverse transcribed, so expressed TCRB transcripts were what got sequenced. Produced via immunoSEQ multiplex PCR; TCRdb's table is partial and in-frame only. The profile shows 310,000 or so clones, 6.5% to 10% of them singletons. This clone was seen more than once but under ten times. This receptor was identified in a woman aged 18-30 years in good health. Sequences were obtained from central memory CD4+ T cells from blood.

The CDR3 sequence is CASSLWDEQFF. CDR3 bases: TGTGCCAGCAGTCTTTGGGATGAGCAGTTCTTC. V and J are TRBV28 and TRBJ2-1; D not certain. The CDR3 is 11 amino acids. CDR1 is MDHEN, CDR2 SYDVKM, per germline. Between the trimmed V and J ends, which lost 5 bases and 8 bases, there was a span of 7 bases.